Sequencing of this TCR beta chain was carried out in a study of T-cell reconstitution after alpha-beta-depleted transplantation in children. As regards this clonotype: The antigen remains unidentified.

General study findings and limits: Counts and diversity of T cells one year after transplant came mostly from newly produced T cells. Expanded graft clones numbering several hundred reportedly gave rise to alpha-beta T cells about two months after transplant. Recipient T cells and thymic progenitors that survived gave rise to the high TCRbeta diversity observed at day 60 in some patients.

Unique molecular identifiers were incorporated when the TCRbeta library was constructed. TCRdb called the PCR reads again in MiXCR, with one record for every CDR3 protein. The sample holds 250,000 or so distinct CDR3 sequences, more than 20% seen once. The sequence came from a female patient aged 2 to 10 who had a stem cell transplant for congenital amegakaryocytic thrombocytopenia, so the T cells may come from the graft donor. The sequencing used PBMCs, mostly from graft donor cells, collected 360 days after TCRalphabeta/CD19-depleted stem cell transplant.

The CDR3 bases are TGTGCCAGCAGCACGGGACTAGCGGGAGAGCGGGAGACCCAGTACTTC. As protein: CASSTGLAGERETQYF. The J gene is TRBJ2-5, the V gene TRBV7-2, with 14 bases fitting TRBD2. The CDR3 has 16 residues. After removal of 5 bases from V and 5 bases from J, the junction contained 7 bases not matched to a gene. Germline values: CDR1 SGHTA, CDR2 FQGNSA.